This T cell receptor beta chain was documented in a study of shared clonotypes between healthy human individuals. Libraries were prepared by immunoSEQ multiplex PCR; TCRdb keeps only in-frame clonotypes and omits some of them. The data hold roughly 490,000 clones, with approximately 79% observed a single time. This CDR3 region has 15 residues. Germline values: CDR1 SGHNT, CDR2 YENEEA. This sequence was found in a woman aged 40 to 50 in good health. Some clones in this sample may be carry-over from other donors' samples. Sequenced: PBMCs. The chain recombines TRBV11-3 with TRBJ2-5; TRBD2 aligns across 7 bases. Gene TRBJ2-7 matches the end of the DNA better, so the J call may be wrong. This chain's CDR3 is CASSPHQAGPTEQYF. DNA of the CDR3: TGTGCCAGCAGCCCTCACCAAGCGGGACCCACCGAGCAGTACTTC.